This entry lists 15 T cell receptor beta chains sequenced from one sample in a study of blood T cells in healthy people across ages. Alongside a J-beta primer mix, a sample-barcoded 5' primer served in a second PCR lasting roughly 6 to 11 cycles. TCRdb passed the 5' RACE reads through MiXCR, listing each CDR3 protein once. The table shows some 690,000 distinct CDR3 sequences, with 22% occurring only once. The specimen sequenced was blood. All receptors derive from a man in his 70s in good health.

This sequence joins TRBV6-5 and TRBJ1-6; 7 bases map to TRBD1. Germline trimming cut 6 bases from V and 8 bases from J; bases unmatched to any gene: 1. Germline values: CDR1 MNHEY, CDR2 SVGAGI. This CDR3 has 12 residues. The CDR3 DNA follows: TGTGCCAGCAGGACAGGGTATTCACCCCTCCACTTT. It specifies CASRTGYSPLHF.

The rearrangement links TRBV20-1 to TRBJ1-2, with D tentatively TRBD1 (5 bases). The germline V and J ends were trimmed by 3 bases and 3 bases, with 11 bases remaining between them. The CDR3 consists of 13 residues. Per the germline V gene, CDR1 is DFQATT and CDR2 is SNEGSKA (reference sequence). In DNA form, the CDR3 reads TGCAGTGCTAGGGGGGAGTGGTACTATGGCTACACCTTC. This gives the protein CSARGEWYYGYTF.

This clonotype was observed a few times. This CDR3 is CASRDRVPYNEQFF. The CDR3 nucleotides read TGTGCCAGCAGAGACAGGGTCCCCTACAATGAGCAGTTCTTC. The chain uses TRBV14 and TRBJ2-1, with 7 bases matching TRBD1. The CDR3 consists of 14 residues. Losses at the gene ends were 6 bases for V and 2 bases for J; bases not matched to a gene: 4. CDR1 SGHDN and CDR2 FVKESK come from the germline V gene.

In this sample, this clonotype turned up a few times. CDR3 sequence (DNA): TGTGCCAGTAATAAGGACGGTGGAAGAAGAAACACCATATATTTT. It codes for CASNKDGGRRNTIYF. The chain uses TRBV6-5 and TRBJ1-3; no clear D gene. This CDR3 has 15 amino acids. Germline-derived CDR1 and CDR2 are MNHEY and SVGAGI. The V gene lost 9 bases and the J gene lost 5 bases, with 20 bases spanning the gap.

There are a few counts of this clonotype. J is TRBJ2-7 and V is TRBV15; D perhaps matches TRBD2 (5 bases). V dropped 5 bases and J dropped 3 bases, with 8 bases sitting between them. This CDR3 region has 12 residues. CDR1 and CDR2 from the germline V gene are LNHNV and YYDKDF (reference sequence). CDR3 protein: CATSRSGYEQYV. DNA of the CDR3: TGTGCCACCAGCCGCAGCGGCTACGAGCAGTACGTC.

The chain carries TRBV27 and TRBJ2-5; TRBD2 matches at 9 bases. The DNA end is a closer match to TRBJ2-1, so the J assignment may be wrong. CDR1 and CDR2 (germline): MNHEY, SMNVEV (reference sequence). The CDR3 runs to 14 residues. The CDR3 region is CASTVTSGDNEQFF. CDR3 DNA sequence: TGTGCCAGCACTGTGACTAGCGGAGACAATGAGCAGTTCTTC.

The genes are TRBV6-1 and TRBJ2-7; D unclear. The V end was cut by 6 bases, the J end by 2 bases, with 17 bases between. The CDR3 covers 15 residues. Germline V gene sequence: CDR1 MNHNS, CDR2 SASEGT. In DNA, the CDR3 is TGTGCCAGCAGAGTGCTCTGGACCGAAGCCTACGAGCAGTACTTC. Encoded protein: CASRVLWTEAYEQYF.

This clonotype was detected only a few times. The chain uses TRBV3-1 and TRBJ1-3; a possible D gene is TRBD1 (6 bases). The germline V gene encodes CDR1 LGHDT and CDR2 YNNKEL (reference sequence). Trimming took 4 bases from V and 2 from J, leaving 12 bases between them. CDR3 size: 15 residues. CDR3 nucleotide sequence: TGTGCCAGCAGCCCGACAGGTAACGCTGGAAACACCATATATTTT. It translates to CASSPTGNAGNTIYF.

In DNA, the CDR3 is TGTGCCAGCAGTTACCTAGGGGGGCCCAATCAGCCCCAGCATTTT. It specifies CASSYLGGPNQPQHF. The J gene is TRBJ1-5, the V gene TRBV6-6; D is possibly TRBD1 (6 bases). V was trimmed by 2 bases and J by 3 bases, leaving 11 bases between them. This CDR3 has 15 amino acids. The V gene's germline CDR1 is MNHNY and CDR2 SVGAGI (reference sequence).

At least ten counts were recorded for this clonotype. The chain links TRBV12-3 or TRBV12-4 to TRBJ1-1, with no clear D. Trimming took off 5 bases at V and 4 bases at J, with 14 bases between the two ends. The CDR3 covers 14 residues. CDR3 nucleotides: TGTGCCAGCAGTGGCACGGGCGTAGGCACTGAAGCTTTCTTT. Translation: CASSGTGVGTEAFF.

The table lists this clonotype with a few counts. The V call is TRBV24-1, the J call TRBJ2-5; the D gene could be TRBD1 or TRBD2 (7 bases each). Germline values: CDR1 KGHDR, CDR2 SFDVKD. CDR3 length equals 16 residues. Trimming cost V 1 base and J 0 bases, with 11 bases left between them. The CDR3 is CATSDFRGTNQETQYF. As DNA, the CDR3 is TGTGCCACCAGTGATTTCAGGGGGACTAACCAAGAGACCCAGTACTTC.

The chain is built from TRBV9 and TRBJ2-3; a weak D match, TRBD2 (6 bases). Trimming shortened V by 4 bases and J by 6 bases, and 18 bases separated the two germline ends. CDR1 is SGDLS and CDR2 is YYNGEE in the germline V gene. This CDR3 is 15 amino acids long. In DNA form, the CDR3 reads TGTGCCAGCAGCCTGGGAGGAACACCGGGGGATACGCAGTATTTT. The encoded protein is CASSLGGTPGDTQYF.

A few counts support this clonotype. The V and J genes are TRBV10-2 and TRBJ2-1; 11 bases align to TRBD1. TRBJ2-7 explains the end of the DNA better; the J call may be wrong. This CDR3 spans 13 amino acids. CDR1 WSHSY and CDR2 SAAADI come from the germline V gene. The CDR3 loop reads CASMGQGVYEQYF. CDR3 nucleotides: TGCGCCAGCATGGGACAGGGGGTTTACGAGCAGTACTTC.

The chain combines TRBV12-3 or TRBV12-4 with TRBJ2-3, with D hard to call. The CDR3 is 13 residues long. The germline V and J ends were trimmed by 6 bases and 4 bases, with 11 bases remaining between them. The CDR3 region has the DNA TGTGCCAGCAGCACTTCAGACCCAGATACGCAGTATTTT. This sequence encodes CASSTSDPDTQYF.

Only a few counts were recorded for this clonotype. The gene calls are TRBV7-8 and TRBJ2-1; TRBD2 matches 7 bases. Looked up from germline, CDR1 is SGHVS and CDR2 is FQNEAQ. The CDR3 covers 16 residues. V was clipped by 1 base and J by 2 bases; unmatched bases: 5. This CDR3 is CASSLVTSRPYNEQFF. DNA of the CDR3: TGTGCCAGCAGCTTAGTGACTAGCAGACCCTACAATGAGCAGTTCTTC.